These 29 T cell receptor beta chains originate from one sample sequenced in a study of T cell clonality in common variable immunodeficiency. This table comes from immunoSEQ multiplex PCR, and its TCRdb copy is limited to in-frame clones, with some not included. The sample includes about 35,000 clones, none of them occurring once. Sequenced input: peripheral blood mononuclear cells. The receptor source for this set is a person between 18 and 70 years old in good health.

The sample holds a few counts of this clone. The CDR3 loop reads CASSGTEKNIQYF. The covered CDR3 bases are TGTGCCAGCTCGGGGACTGAAAAAAACATT. The chain couples TRBV18 to TRBJ2-4, with D possibly matching TRBD2 (6 bases). The sequenced fragment ends 3 residues before the CDR3 boundary, so the rest is inferred from the germline J gene. From germline, CDR1 is KGHSH and CDR2 LQKENI. The V and J ends lost 6 bases and 4 bases respectively, with 10 bases between them. There are 13 residues in the CDR3.

This clone was recorded many times. Sequencing ends 3 residues short of the CDR3 end; the germline J gene provides the rest. The V and J genes are TRBV5-1 and TRBJ2-1, with 9 bases that match TRBD1. Germline CDR1 reads SGHRS; CDR2 reads YFSETQ. The CDR3 sequence is 14 residues long. V lost 5 bases to trimming and J lost 6 bases; unmatched junction nucleotides: 6. Partial CDR3 DNA: TGCGCCAGCAGTACCGGGACAGGGATCAATGAG. Translating gives CASSTGTGINE. In full, the CDR3 is CASSTGTGINEQFF.

Comments on this clone: The DNA ends 3 residues before the CDR3 does, and the rest of the CDR3 is filled in from the germline J gene. The chain links TRBV30 to TRBJ2-4, with D tentatively TRBD1 (5 bases). Germline assignment: CDR1 GTSNPN and CDR2 SVGIG (reference sequence). The CDR3 length is 12 residues. The sequenced CDR3 bases are TGTGCCTGGAGTGAACAGGTACATGGT. Its translation is CAWSEQVHG. The full CDR3 is CAWSEQVHGQYF.

In this sample, this clone turned up many times. From the germline J gene comes the end of the CDR3, since the read stops 3 residues before it. This chain uses TRBV6-1 with TRBJ2-1, with 10 bases matching TRBD1. With V trimmed by 2 bases and J by 6 bases, 7 bases remained unmatched. This CDR3 is 16 amino acids long. The germline CDR1 and CDR2 sequences are MNHNS and SASEGT. The CDR3 region is CASSEFGTGVINEQFF. The part of the CDR3 DNA that was read is TGTGCCAGCAGTGAATTCGGGACAGGGGTCATCAATGAG.

This clone was observed at least ten times. The CDR3 end lies 3 residues beyond the end of the read and is filled in from the germline J gene. This chain links TRBV5-4 with TRBJ2-5; 9 bases line up with TRBD1. Germline V CDR1 and CDR2: SGHNT, YYREEE (reference sequence). This CDR3 contains 14 residues. With 1 base clipped from V and 4 bases from J, the junction kept 2 bases outside the gene matches. CDR3 DNA, as far as it was read: TGTGCCAGCAGCTTGACAGGGGGCGCAGAGACC. This encodes CASSLTGGAET. The complete CDR3 reads CASSLTGGAETQYF.

This clone showed up many times. Read data end 3 residues before the CDR3 end; the end is taken from the germline J gene. V gene TRBV5-5 combines with J gene TRBJ2-2, with TRBD1 matching 10 bases. CDR3 length: 15 amino acids. Germline trimming cut 3 bases from V and 5 bases from J; bases unmatched to any gene: 4. Germline CDR1 is SGHKS and CDR2 is YYEKEE (reference sequence). The covered CDR3 bases are TGTGCCAGCAGCTCCGGGACAGGGGTGACCGGGGAG. Amino acids: CASSSGTGVTGE. The CDR3 in its entirety is CASSSGTGVTGELFF.

The table lists this clone with many counts. The CDR3 is cut off 3 residues early in the read; its end comes from the germline J gene. The gene calls are TRBV5-1 and TRBJ2-1; TRBD1 aligns across 7 bases. From germline, CDR1 is SGHRS and CDR2 YFSETQ. CDR3 length equals 13 residues. J gave up 5 bases and V 4 bases, and 3 bases lay outside the gene matches. The CDR3 spells CASSRGTDNEQFF. The CDR3 DNA, read in part, is TGCGCCAGCAGCAGGGGGACAGACAATGAG. The whole variable domain, remainder taken from reference TRBV5-1 and TRBJ2-1, is KAGVTQTPRYLIKTRGQQVTLSCSPISGHRSVSWYQQTPGQGLQFLFEYFSETQRNKGNFPGRFSGRQFSNSRSEMNVSTLELGDSALYLCASSRGTDNEQFFGPGTRLTVL.

A few counts support this clone. The CDR3 is CASNIGYGYTF. The DNA read from the CDR3 is TGTGCCAGCAATATAGGGTATGGC. This chain joins TRBV6-4 and TRBJ1-2; D gene uncertain. The DNA ends 3 residues before the CDR3 does, and the rest of the CDR3 is filled in from the germline J gene. The CDR3 extends over 11 amino acids. V gave up 7 bases and J gave up 5 bases, with 8 bases separating them. CDR1 is MRHNA, CDR2 SNTAGT, per germline.

This clone was observed at least ten times. The CDR3 is cut off 3 residues early in the read; its end comes from the germline J gene. This chain links TRBV29-1 with TRBJ2-3; 8 bases fit TRBD2. This CDR3 comprises 14 residues. Germline-derived CDR1 and CDR2 are SQVTM and ANQGSEA. V lost 7 bases, J lost 3 bases, and 9 bases stayed unmatched. The CDR3 here is CSAEQAGATDTQYF. The covered CDR3 bases are TGCAGCGCCGAACAAGCGGGAGCAACAGATACG.

Ten or more counts support this clone. The observed sequence ends 3 residues before the CDR3 terminus, with the missing tail filled in from the germline J gene. The V and J genes are TRBV27 and TRBJ1-4; D is uncertain. The length of the CDR3 is 14 residues. Germline V CDR1 and CDR2: MNHEY, SMNVEV (reference sequence). Deletions cut 5 bases from V and 8 bases from J, with 15 bases between. CDR3: CASSRGELNEKLFF. Partial CDR3 DNA: TGTGCCAGCAGTCGCGGGGAGTTAAACGAAAAA.

There are a few counts of this clone. A much larger clone differs from this one at a single base, so this may be a read error. The DNA ends 3 residues before the CDR3 does, and the rest of the CDR3 is filled in from the germline J gene. The J gene is TRBJ2-2, the V gene TRBV7-9; D possibly corresponds to TRBD1 (5 bases). Germline V lookup: CDR1 SEHNR, CDR2 FQNEAQ (reference sequence). The CDR3 totals 14 residues. The covered CDR3 bases are TGTGCCAGCAGCTTAGGCAGGGAAGCTTCACCG. Its translation is CASSLGREASP. The CDR3 reads in full as CASSLGREASPLFF.

This clone was seen only a few times. The read ends 3 residues before the CDR3 terminus; that terminus is restored from the germline J gene. The chain combines TRBV7-6 with TRBJ2-3; 9 bases are shared with TRBD1. Germline V gene sequence: CDR1 SGHVS, CDR2 FNYEAQ. This CDR3 is built from 14 residues. The CDR3 is CASSKGQGRETQYF. Partial CDR3 DNA: TGTGCCAGCAGCAAAGGACAGGGGAGGGAGACG.

This clone appeared many times. The part of the CDR3 DNA that was read is TGTGCCAGTAGGACAGGGGTTGGTCAGCCC. Its translation: CASRTGVGQP. The entire CDR3 protein is CASRTGVGQPQHF. V and J are TRBV19 and TRBJ1-5; 8 bases are a match to TRBD1. Read sequence stops 3 residues before the CDR3 end, and the germline J gene provides the missing end. V lost 6 bases and J lost 6; bases outside the gene matches: 4. The V gene's germline CDR1 is LNHDA and CDR2 SQIVND (reference sequence). The CDR3 is made up of 13 amino acids.

This clone appeared many times. The CDR3 is cut off 3 residues early in the read; its end comes from the germline J gene. The chain is built from TRBV7-8 and TRBJ1-2, with D possibly matching TRBD1 (6 bases). The CDR3 is 15 amino acids. V was cut by 4 bases and J by 0 bases, with 12 bases left in between. CDR1 and CDR2 (germline): SGHVS, FQNEAQ. The chain's CDR3 is CASSSSGQPNYGYTF. The sequenced CDR3 bases are TGTGCCAGCAGCTCCTCCGGACAGCCTAACTATGGC.

The sample holds many counts of this clone. CDR3: CSARGHGLAGTYEQYF. CDR3 DNA (partial): TGCAGTGCTAGGGGGCACGGACTAGCGGGGACCTACGAG. V and J are TRBV20-1 and TRBJ2-7; 12 positions agree with TRBD2. The CDR3 end is not reached by the read, which stops 3 residues before it; the germline J gene fills it in. V dropped 3 bases and J dropped 2; count of bases not matched to a gene: 8. CDR3 length: 16 amino acids. Germline V gene lookup returns CDR1 DFQATT and CDR2 SNEGSKA (reference sequence).

This clone was counted at least ten times. The read comes to an end 3 residues before the CDR3 does, leaving the germline J gene to fill in the end. The chain joins TRBV24-1 to TRBJ2-5; 8 nucleotides agree with TRBD1. The germline CDR1 and CDR2 sequences are KGHDR and SFDVKD. The CDR3 is made up of 13 amino acids. V was pared by 7 bases and J by 2 bases, with 2 bases of the junction left unmatched. CDR3 amino acids: CATRRTGQETQYF. The sequenced CDR3 bases are TGTGCCACCAGGCGGACAGGGCAAGAGACC.

This clone was seen at least ten times. Sequencing ends 3 residues short of the CDR3 end; the germline J gene provides the rest. V is TRBV18 and J is TRBJ1-5; the match to TRBD1 covers 10 bases. This CDR3 has 15 residues. Per the germline V gene, CDR1 is KGHSH and CDR2 is LQKENI. The V gene end was trimmed by 2 bases and the J gene end by 6 bases; junction bases not matched to a gene: 4. The part of the CDR3 DNA that was read is TGTGCCAGCTCACCAGGGACAGGGGCCGTTCAGCCC. Translating gives CASSPGTGAVQP. The CDR3 in its entirety is CASSPGTGAVQPQHF.

This clone occurred many times. The read finishes 3 residues shy of the CDR3 end, and the germline J gene is used to complete it. This chain connects TRBV5-6 to TRBJ1-5; D call uncertain. Germline V gene data show CDR1 as SGHDT and CDR2 as YYEEEE. This CDR3 spans 13 amino acids. V was clipped by 3 bases and J by 7 bases, with 11 bases between them. The sequenced part of the CDR3 DNA is TGTGCCAGCAGCTGGCAGGCAGGCCAGCCC. Translation: CASSWQAGQP. The CDR3 reads in full as CASSWQAGQPQHF.

This clone was recorded many times. The read ends 3 residues shy of where the CDR3 ends; the end is completed using the germline J gene. The chain carries TRBV5-6 and TRBJ1-6; 7 positions agree with TRBD1. The V and J ends lost 3 bases and 10 bases, in that order; junction bases with no gene match: 1. The germline V gene has CDR1 SGHDT and CDR2 YYEEEE. The CDR3 loop spans 12 amino acids. CDR3: CASSWGQSPLHF. CDR3 DNA (partial): TGTGCCAGCAGCTGGGGACAGTCACCC.

There are many counts of this clone. The read halts 3 residues ahead of the CDR3 end, with the missing end drawn from the germline J gene. V usage is TRBV20-1 and J usage is TRBJ2-5, with D perhaps matching TRBD2 (7 bases). Trimming cost V 6 bases and J 5 bases, with 19 bases left between them. CDR3 length: 14 residues. From germline, CDR1 is DFQATT and CDR2 SNEGSKA (reference sequence). The sequenced CDR3 bases are TGCAGTGCCCCCCGGGGAGGGGGGGAGGAGACC. It encodes CSAPRGGGEET. The complete CDR3 protein is CSAPRGGGEETQYF.

A word on this clone: Read data end 3 residues before the CDR3 end; the end is taken from the germline J gene. This chain joins TRBV10-2 and TRBJ1-6; 8 nucleotides match TRBD1. Germline CDR1 is WSHSY and CDR2 is SAAADI. This CDR3 contains 15 residues. The V gene end was trimmed by 2 bases and the J gene end by 9 bases; junction bases not matched to a gene: 6. This CDR3 is CASSETRTGISPLHF. The DNA read from the CDR3 is TGCGCCAGCAGTGAGACTAGGACAGGGATTTCACCC.

As for this clone: The DNA ends 3 residues before the CDR3 does, and the rest of the CDR3 is filled in from the germline J gene. The genes are TRBV7-3 and TRBJ2-3, with TRBD2 matching over 7 bases. Germline CDR1 reads SGHTA; CDR2 reads FQGTGA. The CDR3 is made up of 17 amino acids. The sequenced part of the CDR3 DNA is TGTGCCAGCAGCTTAGGGGGAGGGATAACTAGCACGGACACG. Amino acids: CASSLGGGITSTDT. The full CDR3 sequence reads CASSLGGGITSTDTQYF.

This clone was detected many times. The CDR3 extends 3 residues past the end of the read, so its final part is completed from the germline J gene. The chain couples TRBV2 to TRBJ2-1, with TRBD2 identical over 11 bases. The CDR3 spans 15 residues. V lost 2 bases, J lost 5 bases, and 2 bases stayed unmatched. In germline, CDR1 is SNHLY, CDR2 FYNNEI. Incomplete CDR3 DNA: TGTGCCAGCAGTGAAAAACTAGCGGGGGACAATGAG. Amino acid sequence: CASSEKLAGDNE. The full CDR3 sequence reads CASSEKLAGDNEQFF.

Ten or more counts support this clone. The read ends 3 residues early relative to the CDR3; the germline J gene fills the gap. V gene TRBV30 combines with J gene TRBJ1-1, with D possibly matching TRBD1 (6 bases). CDR1 and CDR2 from the germline V gene are GTSNPN and SVGIG (reference sequence). The CDR3 consists of 12 residues. Incomplete CDR3 DNA: TGTGCCTGGCACCCTGGGGGGGCCCTC. Translated, it gives CAWHPGGAL. The whole CDR3 is CAWHPGGALAFF.

The sample holds many counts of this clone. The CDR3 loop is CASSDRDRASRGYTF. The DNA read from the CDR3 is TGTGCCAGCAGTGATCGGGACAGGGCAAGTCGGGGC. The chain combines TRBV6-1 with TRBJ1-2; the match to TRBD1 covers 9 bases. The CDR3 is cut off 3 residues early in the read; its end comes from the germline J gene. The CDR3 is 15 amino acids. The germline V gene encodes CDR1 MNHNS and CDR2 SASEGT.

This clone was found many times. Read sequence stops 3 residues before the CDR3 end, and the germline J gene provides the missing end. V usage is TRBV14 and J usage is TRBJ2-1; 10 bases align to TRBD2. Germline CDR1 and CDR2: SGHDN and FVKESK. The CDR3 has 16 amino acids. Germline trimming cut 5 bases from V and 7 bases from J; bases unmatched to any gene: 11. Incomplete CDR3 DNA: TGTGCCAGCAGCACGTTTAGGACTAGCGGAGGGAATGAG. Translating it yields CASSTFRTSGGNE. The entire CDR3 protein is CASSTFRTSGGNEQFF. The complete variable domain, with remaining parts taken from reference TRBV14 and TRBJ2-1, reads EAGVTQFPSHSVIEKGQTVTLRCDPISGHDNLYWYRRVMGKEIKFLLHFVKESKQDESGMPNNRFLAERTGGTYSTLKVQPAELEDSGVYFCASSTFRTSGGNEQFFGPGTRLTVL.

This clone was seen repeatedly, ten times or more. The sequenced part of the CDR3 DNA is TGCAGTGCTAGAAAAGAGACAGGGAACACTGAA. Translated: CSARKETGNTE. The full CDR3 is CSARKETGNTEAFF. V and J are TRBV20-1 and TRBJ1-1; D may be TRBD1 (6 bases). The DNA ends 3 residues before the CDR3 does, and the rest of the CDR3 is filled in from the germline J gene. This CDR3 is built from 14 residues. Per the germline V gene, CDR1 is DFQATT and CDR2 is SNEGSKA (reference sequence). V was pared by 2 bases and J by 1 base, with 11 bases between.

Notes on this clone: The read ends 3 residues early relative to the CDR3; the germline J gene fills the gap. The V and J genes are TRBV20-1 and TRBJ2-5, with 10 bases identical to TRBD2. Germline loops: CDR1 DFQATT, CDR2 SNEGSKA (reference sequence). After removal of 0 bases from V and 4 bases from J, the junction contained 17 bases not matched to a gene. This CDR3 region has 19 residues. CDR3: CSARDLILAGEFRGETQYF. Incomplete CDR3 DNA: TGCAGTGCTAGAGATCTGATCCTAGCGGGAGAGTTTAGGGGAGAGACC.

This clone was counted a few times. The CDR3 end falls 3 residues outside the read, so it is completed with the germline J gene. The sample carries other DNA sequences with the same CDR3. The V call is TRBV7-9, the J call TRBJ2-2; D uncertain. CDR3 length equals 12 residues. V was trimmed by 4 bases and J by 6 bases, leaving 6 bases between them. In germline, CDR1 is SEHNR, CDR2 FQNEAQ (reference sequence). Partial CDR3 DNA: TGTGCCAGCAGCTCCTCAGCCGGGGAG. Encoded protein: CASSSSAGE. The full-length CDR3 reads as CASSSSAGELFF.